Following are 19 T cell receptor beta chains from one sample sequenced in a study of tumor and adjacent non-tumor tissue in lung cancer. Three rounds of nested PCR, following a modified ARM-PCR protocol, produced the TCRbeta library. TCRdb reanalysed the multiplex PCR reads using MiXCR and keeps one entry per CDR3 protein. The sample carries approximately 76,000 distinct CDR3 sequences, around 70% recorded once. This sample's RNA came from whole unsorted tissue. Sequenced sample: lung tumor tissue. These TCRs come from a woman in her seventies with non-small cell lung cancer.

In its sample, this clonotype was seen once. Sequence at one end of the junction differs from germline and may be a read error. The chain combines TRBV6-2 or TRBV6-3 with TRBJ2-7; no reliable D call. Germline lookup yields CDR1 MNHEY and CDR2 SVGEGT. This CDR3 region has 11 residues. The CDR3 coding sequence is TGTACCAGCAGGAGATCCTACGTGCAGTACTTC. It is translated as CTSRRSYVQYF.

About this clonotype: The germline gene is not matched at one end of the junction; a read error may be the cause. J is TRBJ1-2 and V is TRBV28; TRBD1 is a possible D gene (6 bases). In germline, CDR1 is MDHEN, CDR2 SYDVKM. The length of the CDR3 is 14 residues. The chain's CDR3 is CVSSPGTFGYGYTF. In nucleotides, the CDR3 is TGTGTCAGCTCTCCAGGGACATTCGGCTATGGATACACCTTC.

Written as DNA, the CDR3 is TGTGCCAGCAGCTCCCGGTTGGGGGGCCCCTCTTCGGGTAATGAGCAGTTCTTC. It encodes CASSSRLGGPSSGNEQFF. V gene TRBV12-3 or TRBV12-4 combines with J gene TRBJ2-1, with D possibly being TRBD1 or TRBD2 (6 bases each). The germline V and J ends were trimmed by 6 bases and 7 bases, with 28 bases remaining between them. The CDR3 is 18 residues long.

A word on this clonotype: The CDR3 ends on some other residue instead of the conserved phenylalanine or tryptophan, so this is likely a read error. The rearrangement uses TRBV29-1 and TRBJ2-7; D not resolved. CDR3 size: 14 residues. CDR1 SQVTM and CDR2 ANQGSEA come from the germline V gene. V was cut by 4 bases and J by 5 bases, with 18 bases left in between. The CDR3 region is CSVVVVALADEQYI. The CDR3 DNA reads TGCAGCGTTGTGGTGGTGGCTTTGGCAGACGAGCAGTACATC.

The CDR3 DNA sequence: TGCAGCGCCCGAAGGCCATCTAACTATGGCTACACCTTC. Amino acids: CSARRPSNYGYTF. This rearrangement joins TRBV29-1 to TRBJ1-2; D remains ambiguous. Germline V gives CDR1 SQVTM, CDR2 ANQGSEA. The CDR3 contains 13 residues. V was clipped by 7 bases and J by 0 bases, with 12 bases between them.

Remarks on this clonotype: The conserved closing phenylalanine or tryptophan is absent in this CDR3, likely reflecting a read error. This sequence joins TRBV11-1 and TRBJ2-1, with D unclear. In germline, CDR1 is SGHAT, CDR2 FQDESV (reference sequence). V lost 0 bases and J lost 8, with 17 bases in between. The CDR3 runs 16 residues. The CDR3 region has the DNA TGTGCCAGCAGCTTAGCCCTAACGGGCCTGTACGATGAGCAGTTCTCC. Its protein is CASSLALTGLYDEQFS.

Turning to this clonotype: One end of the junction varies from germline; a read error may be responsible. The chain uses TRBV6-1 and TRBJ2-5, with 8 bases that match TRBD2. The CDR3 is made up of 14 amino acids. Germline assignment: CDR1 MNHNS and CDR2 SASEGT. The CDR3 region has the DNA TGTGCCAGCAGCGGCGAGACTAGCGTAGAGACCAAGTACTTC. Translated, it gives CASSGETSVETKYF.

A note on this clonotype: No conserved phenylalanine or tryptophan is present at the end of the CDR3, so a read error is the likely explanation. This chain connects TRBV29-1 to TRBJ1-2; 7 bases agree with TRBD1. The V gene's germline CDR1 is SQVTM and CDR2 ANQGSEA. The CDR3 runs 13 residues. The CDR3 here is CSVELRTGGGYTL. For the CDR3, the DNA is TGTAGCGTTGAGCTAAGGACAGGTGGAGGCTACACCTTA.

This clonotype was observed many times. This chain links TRBV6-5 with TRBJ2-5, with a weak D call TRBD2 (5 bases). Germline CDR1 is MNHEY and CDR2 is SVGAGI. The CDR3 contains 14 residues. The V end was cut by 7 bases, the J end by 0 bases, with 12 bases between. The CDR3 DNA reads as TGTGCCAGCACCTCCGTGACTAACCAAGAGACCCAGTACTTC. It specifies CASTSVTNQETQYF.

A remark on this clonotype: One junction end does not reproduce the germline sequence, and a read error may be involved. The chain is built from TRBV4-1 and TRBJ2-1; 7 bases align to TRBD2. The germline CDR1 and CDR2 sequences are MGHRA and YSYEKL. This CDR3 spans 16 amino acids. The CDR3 DNA reads TGCGCCAGCAGCCATCACGCTAGCGGCCACTACAATGAGCAGCTCTTC. This sequence encodes CASSHHASGHYNEQLF.

Remarks on this clonotype: As the CDR3 is not closed by the conserved phenylalanine or tryptophan, this likely results from a read error. V gene TRBV5-1 combines with J gene TRBJ1-6; possibly TRBD1 for D (6 bases). The CDR3 has 13 amino acids. CDR1 is SGHRS and CDR2 is YFSETQ in the germline V gene. CDR3 in DNA: TGCGCAAGCAGCTTAGCAGGGGATTCACCCCTCCACTAT. Its translation: CASSLAGDSPLHY.

Note on this clonotype: The conserved phenylalanine or tryptophan is not found at the CDR3 terminus, so this likely reflects a read error. Here the CDR3 DNA reads TGCGCCAGCAGCCAAGATATTATCACAGATACACAGTATTCT. This encodes CASSQDIITDTQYS. The rearrangement links TRBV4-1 to TRBJ2-3; D remains unclear. Germline CDR1 and CDR2: MGHRA and YSYEKL. The CDR3 length is 14 residues.

The V gene is TRBV29-1, the J gene TRBJ2-7; D remains unclear. CDR1 and CDR2 (germline): SQVTM, ANQGSEA. The CDR3 has 12 amino acids. V shed 4 bases and J shed 2 bases, with 9 bases lying between them. The CDR3 DNA is TGCAGCGTTGGACATGTAACCTACGAGCAGTACTTC. Its translation: CSVGHVTYEQYF.

Points on this clonotype: One junction end disagrees with the germline gene, perhaps due to a read error. The chain has TRBV29-1 and TRBJ2-7; D not resolved. The CDR3 runs to 12 residues. Germline lookup yields CDR1 SQVTM and CDR2 ANQGSEA. The CDR3 reads CSVEITGYEHYF. The CDR3 DNA reads TGCAGCGTTGAAATCACGGGCTACGAGCACTACTTC.

As to this clonotype: This may stem from a read error, because a much larger clone lies one nucleotide away. This chain joins TRBV20-1 and TRBJ2-3, with no clear D. CDR3 length equals 15 residues. V was pared by 2 bases and J by 4 bases, with 16 bases between. CDR1 and CDR2 (germline): DFQATT, SNEGSKA (reference sequence). The CDR3 DNA follows: TGCAGTGCTAGAAGAGTAGTGGGATGGGCAGATACGCAGTATTTT. It codes for CSARRVVGWADTQYF.

Note on this clonotype: An end of the junction does not agree with germline; a read error may underlie this. The CDR3 loop reads CASSAGTASTNTQYF. CDR3 bases: TGTGCCAGCAGCGCCGGGACGGCTAGCACAAATACGCAGTATTTT. This chain links TRBV2 with TRBJ2-3, with D possibly being TRBD1 or TRBD2 (5 bases each). Germline CDR1 and CDR2: SNHLY and FYNNEI. The CDR3 totals 15 residues. The variable domain in full, completed from reference TRBV2 and TRBJ2-3, reads EPEVTQTPSHQVTQMGQEVILRCVPISNHLYFYWYRQILGQKVEFLVSFYNNEISEKSEIFDDQFSVERPDGSNFTLKIRSTKLEDSAMYFCASSAGTASTNTQYFGPGTRLTVL.

This clonotype was seen a few times. The chain combines TRBV20-1 with TRBJ1-3; TRBD1 is a possible D gene (6 bases). V lost 6 bases to trimming and J lost 0 bases, with 15 bases between them. Germline-derived CDR1 and CDR2 are DFQATT and SNEGSKA (reference sequence). The CDR3 has 15 amino acids. Written as DNA, the CDR3 is TGCAGTGCGGTAGGACAGCCTAGCTCTGGAAACACCATATATTTT. Translation: CSAVGQPSSGNTIYF.

Regarding this clonotype: The junction differs from germline at one of its ends, possibly a read error. The chain combines TRBV11-2 with TRBJ2-7; a weak D match, TRBD2 (5 bases). The CDR3 runs to 16 residues. Germline V gives CDR1 SGHAT, CDR2 FQNNGV. CDR3 nucleotide sequence: TGTGCCAGCTGCTTAACTTTGATCCGGGGAAGCGACGAGCAGTACTTC. Amino acid sequence: CASCLTLIRGSDEQYF. Supplemented by reference TRBV11-2 and TRBJ2-7, the full variable domain reads EAGVAQSPRYKIIEKRQSVAFWCNPISGHATLYWYQQILGQGPKLLIQFQNNGVVDDSQLPKDRFSAERLKGVDSTLKIQPAKLEDSAVYLCASCLTLIRGSDEQYFGPGTRLTVT.

A word on this clonotype: The junction and the germline gene differ at one end; a read error may be behind it. This sequence joins TRBV29-1 and TRBJ1-5; D perhaps matches TRBD1 (5 bases). The CDR3 runs to 14 residues. Germline V gene lookup returns CDR1 SQVTM and CDR2 ANQGSEA. The CDR3 DNA is TGCAGCGTTTTAACAGGACATAGCAATCAGCCCCACCATTTT. It encodes CSVLTGHSNQPHHF.